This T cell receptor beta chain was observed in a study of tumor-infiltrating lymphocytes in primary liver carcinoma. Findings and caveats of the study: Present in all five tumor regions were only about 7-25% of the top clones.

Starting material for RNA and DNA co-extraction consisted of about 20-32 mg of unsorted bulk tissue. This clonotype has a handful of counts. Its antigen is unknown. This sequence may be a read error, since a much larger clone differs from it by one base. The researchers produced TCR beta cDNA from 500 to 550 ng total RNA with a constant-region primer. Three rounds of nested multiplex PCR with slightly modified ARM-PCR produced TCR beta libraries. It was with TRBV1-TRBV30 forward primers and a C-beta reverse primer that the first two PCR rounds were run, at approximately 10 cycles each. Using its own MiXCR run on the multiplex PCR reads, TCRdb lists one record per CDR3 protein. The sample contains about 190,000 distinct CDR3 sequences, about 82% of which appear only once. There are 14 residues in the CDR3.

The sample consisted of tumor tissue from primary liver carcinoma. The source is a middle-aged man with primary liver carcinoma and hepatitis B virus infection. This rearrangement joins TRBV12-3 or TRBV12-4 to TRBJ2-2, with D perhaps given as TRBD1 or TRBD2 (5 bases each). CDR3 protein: CASRIGENTGELSF. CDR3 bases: TGTGCCAGCAGAATAGGGGAAAACACCGGGGAGCTGTCTTTT.